Listed below are T cell receptor beta chains from one sample, sequenced in a study of T cell responses to AZD1222 COVID-19 vaccine. Measured with immunoSEQ multiplex PCR; TCRdb has only the in-frame clones, and not every one. The table includes about 120,000 clones, under 90% detected once. The sequences come from peripheral blood, collected on day 0 of AZD1222 vaccination. Receptor source: an adult in good health. Each CDR3 is given with its conserved first and last residue. A D gene is named only where the DNA matches it firmly. Clone size appears in some rows only: once, few, many, or a class for an expanded clone.

v_gene	d_gene	j_gene	abundance	CDR3nt	CDR3aa
TRBV5-1	TRBD1	TRBJ2-7	NA	TGCGCCAGCAAACCGGGGACAGGATCCGAGCAGTACTTC	CASKPGTGSEQYF
TRBV4-2	TRBD2	TRBJ2-5	once	TGTGCCAGCAGCCAAGCGGGGGGGTCCCAAGAGACCCAGTACTTC	CASSQAGGSQETQYF
TRBV6-5	NA	TRBJ2-5	NA	TGTGCCAGCAGTTACGGACAGCAAGAGACCCAGTACTTC	CASSYGQQETQYF
TRBV6-5	NA	TRBJ1-5	NA	TGTGCCAGCAGACAAGGGGGAGCTAGCAATCAGCCCCAGCATTTT	CASRQGGASNQPQHF
TRBV10-2	NA	TRBJ1-4	few	TGCGCCACCAAACCGGGGCTCGCTAATGAAAAACTGTTTTTT	CATKPGLANEKLFF
TRBV29-1	NA	TRBJ2-3	NA	TGCAGCGTCACCCAACGACAGTCGCAGTATTTT	CSVTQRQSQYF
TRBV10-3	TRBD1	TRBJ2-7	NA	TGTGCCATCAGAGGACAGGGAGCGAACGAGCAGTACTTC	CAIRGQGANEQYF
TRBV4-3	NA	TRBJ1-2	NA	TGCGCCAGCAGCCAAGAGAACGGGGGCGGGGCGGGTGGCTACACCTTC	CASSQENGGGAGGYTF
TRBV5-1	NA	TRBJ2-7	NA	TGCGCCAGCAGCTTTTCAGGGATGACGACGCAGTACTTC	CASSFSGMTTQYF
TRBV28	TRBD1	TRBJ2-7	few	TGTGCCAGCAGTTCCCGGGACAGGGGTTACGAGCAGTACTTC	CASSSRDRGYEQYF
TRBV11-2	NA	TRBJ1-5	NA	TGTGCCAGCAGCTTACGGGGAGGTAATCAGCCCCAGCATTTT	CASSLRGGNQPQHF
TRBV19	NA	TRBJ1-2	once	TGTGCCAGTAGTACCAGGGACACCGTCTATGGCTACACCTTC	CASSTRDTVYGYTF
TRBV7-9	TRBD1	TRBJ1-1	NA	TGTGCCAGCAGGTCTGGGACAGGGCTAGGGGTGAACACTGAAGCTTTCTTT	CASRSGTGLGVNTEAFF
TRBV30	NA	TRBJ1-1	NA	TGTGCCTGGAGTTGGCAGGGGACCGGGGAAGCTTTCTTT	CAWSWQGTGEAFF
TRBV5-4	TRBD1	TRBJ1-3	NA	TGTGCCAGCAGCTCGGGACAGGGAAACACCATATATTTT	CASSSGQGNTIYF
TRBV5-6	TRBD1	TRBJ1-1	NA	TGTGCCAGCAGCTGGAGGGGGCGCGGAACTGAAGCTTTCTTT	CASSWRGRGTEAFF
TRBV30	TRBD1	TRBJ2-7	NA	TGTGCCTGGAGCGCAGGACAGGGAATGCAGGAGCAGTACTTC	CAWSAGQGMQEQYF
TRBV7-2	NA	TRBJ1-5	NA	TGTGCCAGCAGCTTAGCGGGGGGGGCCACAGGGCAGCCCCAGCATTTT	CASSLAGGATGQPQHF
TRBV11-3	TRBD1	TRBJ2-7	NA	TGTGCCAGCAGCTTAAATACCGGGACAGGGGGCCTTGGGGTCTACGAGCAGTACTTC	CASSLNTGTGGLGVYEQYF
TRBV5-1	NA	TRBJ2-7	NA	TGCGCCAGCAGCTTGACGGGGAACCGCTACGAGCAGTACTTC	CASSLTGNRYEQYF
TRBV6-4	NA	TRBJ2-3	NA	TGTGCCAGCAGTGGCAGTAGCACAGATACGCAGTATTTT	CASSGSSTDTQYF
TRBV5-1	TRBD1	TRBJ1-1	NA	TGCGCCAGCAGCCCCCAGGGACAGGGGACTGAAGCTTTCTTT	CASSPQGQGTEAFF
TRBV19	NA	TRBJ1-2	NA	TGTGCCACTGCCCAAAACAGTTATGGCTACACCTTC	CATAQNSYGYTF
TRBV18	NA	TRBJ1-5	NA	TGTGCCAGCTCACCTACGGATCAGCCCCAGCATTTT	CASSPTDQPQHF
TRBV9	NA	TRBJ1-2	NA	TGTGCCAGCAGCGTAGATGGGGGAAACTATGGCTACACCTTC	CASSVDGGNYGYTF
TRBV7-9	TRBD2	TRBJ2-4	NA	TGTGCCAGCAGCTCCAGTTTGGGACTAAATCCCATTCAGTACTTC	CASSSSLGLNPIQYF
TRBV6-6	NA	TRBJ1-5	NA	TGTGCCAGCAGTTACCCGAGTCAGCCCCAGCATTTT	CASSYPSQPQHF
TRBV7-9	NA	TRBJ2-5	once	TGTGCCAGCAGTATGGAGACCCAGTACTTC	CASSMETQYF
TRBV7-9	NA	TRBJ1-5	NA	TGTGCCAGCAGCCCAACAAATCAGCCCCAGCATTTT	CASSPTNQPQHF